A single sample gave rise to the 23 T cell receptor beta chains below, sequenced in a study of human T cells and chemical hapten exposure. Researchers extracted total RNA from unfractionated whole blood. One entry per CDR3 protein results from TCRdb running MiXCR on the 5' RACE reads. This table has fewer than 150,000 distinct CDR3 sequences, around 20% appearing once. Receptor source: a human donor in good health.

The V and J genes are TRBV7-8 and TRBJ2-3; D remains ambiguous. Germline V lookup: CDR1 SGHVS, CDR2 FQNEAQ. The V and J ends lost 4 bases and 2 bases respectively, with 10 bases between them. The CDR3 is 14 amino acids. The CDR3 protein is CASSYQTYTDTQYF. The CDR3, as DNA: TGTGCCAGCAGCTATCAAACATACACAGATACGCAGTATTTT.

The CDR3 DNA is TGTGCCACCAGGGCGGGAAGGTTCTCCTACAATGAGCAGTTCTTC. Translation: CATRAGRFSYNEQFF. V and J are TRBV6-5 and TRBJ2-1; weak D call: TRBD2 (6 bases). The germline CDR1 and CDR2 sequences are MNHEY and SVGAGI. The CDR3 sequence is 15 residues long. With 10 bases removed from V and 0 bases from J, the gap between germline ends came to 16 bases.

V usage is TRBV7-2 and J usage is TRBJ2-3; 8 nucleotides align to TRBD2. Trimming took 1 base from V and 1 from J; bases not matched to a gene: 1. CDR1 SGHTA and CDR2 FQGNSA come from the germline V gene. The CDR3 loop spans 15 amino acids. CDR3 bases: TGTGCCAGCAGCTTAGTCGGGGGGGGCACAGATACGCAGTATTTT. Translation: CASSLVGGGTDTQYF. The variable domain in full, completed from reference TRBV7-2 and TRBJ2-3, reads GAGVSQSPSNKVTEKGKDVELRCDPISGHTALYWYRQSLGQGLEFLIYFQGNSAPDKSGLPSDRFSAERTGGSVSTLTIQRTQQEDSAVYLCASSLVGGGTDTQYFGPGTRLTVL.

The genes are TRBV18 and TRBJ1-5; D gene unclear. V was trimmed by 2 bases and J by 0 bases, leaving 8 bases between them. CDR3 size: 15 residues. CDR1 is KGHSH and CDR2 is LQKENI in the germline V gene. The DNA for the CDR3 is TGTGCCAGCTCACCAGAGGTGCTTAGCAATCAGCCCCAGCATTTT. Residues: CASSPEVLSNQPQHF. The entire variable domain, with the rest obtained from reference TRBV18 and TRBJ1-5, is as follows: NAGVMQNPRHLVRRRGQEARLRCSPMKGHSHVYWYRQLPEEGLKFMVYLQKENIIDESGMPKERFSAEFPKEGPSILRIQQVVRGDSAAYFCASSPEVLSNQPQHFGDGTRLSIL.

This clonotype turned up a few times. This chain joins TRBV18 and TRBJ2-1, with 8 bases that match TRBD2. The V gene's germline CDR1 is KGHSH and CDR2 LQKENI. The trim removed 4 bases at V and 5 bases at J, leaving 10 bases unmatched. This CDR3 region has 16 residues. The CDR3 nucleotides are TGTGCCAGCTCACGGATAGCGGGAACTACCGACAATGAGCAGTTCTTC. Protein product: CASSRIAGTTDNEQFF. Filled out from reference TRBV18 and TRBJ2-1, the complete variable domain reads NAGVMQNPRHLVRRRGQEARLRCSPMKGHSHVYWYRQLPEEGLKFMVYLQKENIIDESGMPKERFSAEFPKEGPSILRIQQVVRGDSAAYFCASSRIAGTTDNEQFFGPGTRLTVL.

The V gene is TRBV27, the J gene TRBJ1-2, with D hard to call. The germline V and J ends were trimmed by 2 bases and 3 bases, with 7 bases remaining between them. Per germline, CDR1 MNHEY and CDR2 SMNVEV (reference sequence). This CDR3 region has 13 residues. CDR3 protein: CASSLRGDYGYTF. The CDR3, as DNA: TGTGCCAGCAGTTTAAGAGGAGACTATGGCTACACCTTC.

This clonotype was counted between two and nine times. CDR3: CASSLWGVGNEQFF. In nucleotides, the CDR3 is TGTGCCAGCAGCTTGTGGGGAGTAGGGAATGAGCAGTTCTTC. This chain joins TRBV7-9 and TRBJ2-1, with a possible D match to TRBD2 (5 bases). This CDR3 spans 14 amino acids. Looked up from germline, CDR1 is SEHNR and CDR2 is FQNEAQ (reference sequence). Trimming removed 3 bases at V and 7 bases at J, with 13 bases between.

In its sample, this clonotype was seen a few times. V gene TRBV6-5 combines with J gene TRBJ2-5; 12 positions agree with TRBD2. Germline CDR1 is MNHEY and CDR2 is SVGAGI. This CDR3 is built from 15 residues. J lost 5 bases, V lost 6 bases, and 7 bases had no gene match. The CDR3 protein is CASSATSGSLETQYF. Written as DNA, the CDR3 is TGTGCCAGCAGCGCGACTAGCGGGAGTTTGGAGACCCAGTACTTC.

The J gene is TRBJ2-7, the V gene TRBV12-3 or TRBV12-4; no clear D. The CDR3 runs to 14 residues. The ends were cut back, 1 base at V and 3 bases at J, with 10 bases in the middle. The DNA of the CDR3 is TGTGCCAGCAGTTTAGGAACAGAGAGCTACGAGCAGTACTTC. It is translated as CASSLGTESYEQYF.

This clonotype was observed a handful of times. The CDR3 DNA sequence: TGCGCCAGCAGCTCGAGATGGCAGGGAGATACTGGAAACACCATATATTTT. As protein: CASSSRWQGDTGNTIYF. This chain connects TRBV5-1 to TRBJ1-3; the D gene is possibly TRBD1 (5 bases). Germline V gives CDR1 SGHRS, CDR2 YFSETQ. V dropped 3 bases and J dropped 2 bases, with 18 bases sitting between them. CDR3 length: 17 residues.

This clonotype showed up just a few times. V gene TRBV11-2 combines with J gene TRBJ1-1; TRBD1 aligns across 7 bases. Germline V lookup: CDR1 SGHAT, CDR2 FQNNGV. V was clipped by 4 bases and J by 1 base; unmatched bases: 9. This CDR3 has 16 residues. CDR3 nucleotide sequence: TGTGCCAGCAGCTCAAACCCGGGACAGAGGAACACTGAAGCTTTCTTT. Protein sequence: CASSSNPGQRNTEAFF.

This clonotype is medium-sized in the sample. V is TRBV6-5 and J is TRBJ2-5, with 8 bases matching TRBD2. Germline assignment: CDR1 MNHEY and CDR2 SVGAGI. CDR3 length: 14 amino acids. The ends lost 5 bases at V and 5 bases at J; junction bases unmatched: 7. The CDR3 region is CASSRGTGGETQYF. The CDR3 nucleotides read TGTGCCAGCAGTCGCGGGACGGGGGGGGAGACCCAGTACTTC.

The genes are TRBV5-4 and TRBJ2-7; no clear D. Trimming left V 0 bases short and J 6 bases short, with 13 bases between. CDR3 length: 14 residues. Germline CDR1 is SGHNT and CDR2 is YYREEE (reference sequence). CDR3 protein: CASSLELEVGEQYF. In DNA form, the CDR3 reads TGTGCCAGCAGCTTGGAGCTAGAAGTAGGCGAGCAGTACTTC. Full variable domain (rest looked up from reference TRBV5-4 and TRBJ2-7): ETGVTQSPTHLIKTRGQQVTLRCSSQSGHNTVSWYQQALGQGPQFIFQYYREEENGRGNFPPRFSGLQFPNYSSELNVNALELDDSALYLCASSLELEVGEQYFGPGTRLTVT.

CDR3 DNA sequence: TGTGCCAGCAGCGCGCAACCTGTAGCGGGGGCAGATACGCAGTATTTT. This sequence encodes CASSAQPVAGADTQYF. The gene calls are TRBV9 and TRBJ2-3; 9 bases are shared with TRBD2. Unmatched junction bases numbered 9, after V lost 3 bases and J lost 4 bases. Germline CDR1 and CDR2: SGDLS and YYNGEE. There are 16 residues in the CDR3.

CDR3 in DNA: TGTGCCAGCAGCGACGGGGACGAAACAGATACGCAGTATTTT. Its translation: CASSDGDETDTQYF. The gene calls are TRBV7-9 and TRBJ2-3, with D perhaps TRBD1 or TRBD2 (5 bases each). Trimming took 5 bases from V and 3 from J, leaving 12 bases between them. The germline V gene encodes CDR1 SEHNR and CDR2 FQNEAQ (reference sequence). The CDR3 length is 14 residues.

This clonotype was found a few times. The V gene is TRBV6-1, the J gene TRBJ2-1, with 8 bases fitting TRBD1. The germline gives CDR1 MNHNS, CDR2 SASEGT. The V gene end was trimmed by 7 bases and the J gene end by 2 bases; junction bases not matched to a gene: 4. CDR3 length equals 14 residues. In nucleotides, the CDR3 is TGTGCCAGCAAGGGGACAGGCGCCTACAATGAGCAGTTCTTC. Residues: CASKGTGAYNEQFF.

This clonotype occurred a few times. The V call is TRBV28, the J call TRBJ2-1; 16 bases map to TRBD2. Per the germline V gene, CDR1 is MDHEN and CDR2 is SYDVKM. Unmatched junction bases numbered 14, after V lost 1 base and J lost 14 bases. CDR3 length: 18 residues. The CDR3 DNA reads as TGTGCCAGCAGTTTATCCAAAGTGGGACTAGCGGGAGGGGGCCGGAAGTTCTTC. Protein sequence: CASSLSKVGLAGGGRKFF.

This clonotype was seen a few times. The chain combines TRBV7-6 with TRBJ1-6, with 9 positions matching TRBD1. The CDR3 has 15 amino acids. Germline CDR1 reads SGHVS; CDR2 reads FNYEAQ. The V gene end was trimmed by 7 bases and the J gene end by 10 bases; junction bases not matched to a gene: 11. CDR3 region: CASTLTGGEESPLHF. The CDR3 DNA reads TGTGCCAGCACCCTAACAGGGGGCGAAGAGTCACCCCTCCACTTT.

The chain is built from TRBV5-1 and TRBJ2-7; 10 nucleotides agree with TRBD2. This CDR3 is built from 14 residues. Trimming at V came to 4 bases and at J to 1 base, leaving 2 bases not matched to a gene. The germline CDR1 and CDR2 sequences are SGHRS and YFSETQ. The CDR3 is CASSMTSGSYEQYF. The CDR3 DNA is TGCGCCAGCAGCATGACTAGCGGGTCCTACGAGCAGTACTTC. Full variable domain (missing parts from reference TRBV5-1 and TRBJ2-7): KAGVTQTPRYLIKTRGQQVTLSCSPISGHRSVSWYQQTPGQGLQFLFEYFSETQRNKGNFPGRFSGRQFSNSRSEMNVSTLELGDSALYLCASSMTSGSYEQYFGPGTRLTVT.

The V gene is TRBV7-9, the J gene TRBJ2-2; D ambiguous. The V and J ends lost 6 bases and 4 bases respectively, with 18 bases between them. Germline CDR1 is SEHNR and CDR2 is FQNEAQ (reference sequence). The CDR3 is 16 residues long. The CDR3 spells CASSQSRAQGTGELFF. DNA of the CDR3: TGTGCCAGCAGTCAAAGCAGAGCCCAAGGCACCGGGGAGCTGTTTTTT.

The V gene is TRBV20-1, the J gene TRBJ2-7; a weak D match, TRBD2 (5 bases). CDR1 is DFQATT and CDR2 is SNEGSKA in the germline V gene (reference sequence). Trimming pared 1 base from V and 6 bases from J, leaving 28 bases between. The CDR3 spans 18 residues. CDR3 DNA: TGCAGTGCTAGAGGGGCTCCCCGGGGAAGGAAGGGCAGACGCGAGCAGTACTTC. Amino acids: CSARGAPRGRKGRREQYF.

Concerning this clonotype: Relative to the germline gene, one junction end is altered; a read error may explain this. The chain joins TRBV6-1 to TRBJ1-2; 7 positions agree with TRBD1. Germline CDR1 MNHNS, CDR2 SASEGT. The CDR3 extends over 16 amino acids. The DNA for the CDR3 is TGTGCCAGCACATTCCCTCAGGGGGGAATTTACTATGGCGACACCTTC. It translates to CASTFPQGGIYYGDTF.

This clonotype was observed a few times. V and J are TRBV5-1 and TRBJ2-7; D not certain. Trimming pared 0 bases from V and 3 bases from J, leaving 13 bases between. CDR3 length: 15 amino acids. CDR1 and CDR2 from the germline V gene are SGHRS and YFSETQ. The CDR3 reads CASSLGLRQVYEQYF. In nucleotides, the CDR3 is TGCGCCAGCAGCTTGGGTTTGAGACAAGTCTACGAGCAGTACTTC. The entire variable domain, with the rest obtained from reference TRBV5-1 and TRBJ2-7, is as follows: KAGVTQTPRYLIKTRGQQVTLSCSPISGHRSVSWYQQTPGQGLQFLFEYFSETQRNKGNFPGRFSGRQFSNSRSEMNVSTLELGDSALYLCASSLGLRQVYEQYFGPGTRLTVT.